This is a list of T cell receptor beta chains from one sample in a study of T cells in Graves' hyperthyroidism and ophthalmopathy. TCRdb passed the multiplex PCR reads through MiXCR, listing each CDR3 protein once. Of roughly 750,000 distinct CDR3 sequences listed, roughly 15% are singletons. Sequencing was performed on blood. All receptors derive from a man aged 18 to 30 with Graves' hyperthyroidism. The CDR3 runs from the conserved cysteine through the conserved F or W. A D gene is named only where the DNA matches it firmly. Clone size is given for some rows only: seen once, a few or many times, or a class if the clone is expanded.

J	size	D	V	CDR3	DNA
TRBJ1-3	few	NA	TRBV10-3	CAISESRGSGNTIYF	TGTGCCATCAGTGAGTCGAGGGGATCAGGAAACACCATATATTTT
TRBJ2-1	NA	NA	TRBV7-9	CASSQEDSYNEQFF	TGCGCCAGCAGCCAAGAAGACTCCTACAATGAGCAGTTCTTC
TRBJ2-1	few	TRBD2	TRBV10-2	CASSQTSGRAHEQFF	TGCGCCAGCAGCCAGACTAGCGGGAGGGCCCATGAGCAGTTCTTC
TRBJ2-1	NA	NA	TRBV20-1	CSVESYNEQFF	TGCAGCGTTGAAAGCTACAATGAGCAGTTCTTC
TRBJ2-7	many	NA	TRBV28	CASSLPETGKGRYEQYF	TGTGCCAGCAGTCTTCCAGAAACAGGGAAGGGGCGATACGAGCAGTACTTC
TRBJ2-7	many	TRBD2	TRBV7-3	CASSQGTSPRHEQYF	TGTGCCAGCAGCCAAGGGACTAGTCCTCGCCACGAGCAGTACTTC
TRBJ2-7	NA	TRBD1	TRBV4-1	CASSQGTGSLEQYF	TGCGCCAGCAGCCAGGGGACAGGGTCTTTGGAGCAGTACTTC
TRBJ2-7	NA	NA	TRBV5-4	CASSPRARGVFHEQYF	TGTGCCAGCAGTCCCCGAGCGAGGGGAGTCTTCCACGAGCAGTACTTC
TRBJ2-2	many	NA	TRBV30	CAWSATGELFF	TGTGCCTGGAGTGCCACCGGGGAGCTGTTTTTT
TRBJ1-5	few	NA	TRBV18	CASSPRDFLEPQHF	TGTGCCAGCTCACCTCGGGACTTCCTCGAGCCCCAGCATTTT
TRBJ2-7	few	NA	TRBV3-1	CASSQEMWTLNHEQYF	TGTGCCAGCAGCCAAGAAATGTGGACTTTAAACCACGAGCAGTACTTC
TRBJ2-2	many	TRBD2	TRBV11-2	CASSLEGGTSGSTGELFF	TGTGCCAGCAGCTTAGAAGGGGGGACTAGCGGGAGCACCGGGGAGCTGTTTTTT
TRBJ2-2	few	NA	TRBV27	CASRLTGFSRGGPAGELFF	TGTGCCAGCAGATTGACAGGGTTCAGCAGGGGAGGGCCTGCCGGGGAGCTGTTTTTT
TRBJ2-5	few	TRBD1	TRBV7-8	CASSLATGSETQYF	TGTGCCAGCAGCTTAGCGACAGGGTCAGAGACCCAGTACTTC
TRBJ2-5	many	TRBD1	TRBV29-1	CSVALTGLETQYF	TGCAGCGTTGCCCTGACAGGGCTCGAGACCCAGTACTTC
TRBJ1-5	few	NA	TRBV19	CASSIGPRPNQPQHF	TGTGCCAGTAGTATAGGTCCACGGCCCAATCAGCCCCAGCATTTT
TRBJ2-1	many	NA	TRBV29-1	CSVKHGGLWTGQASYNEQFF	TGCAGCGTTAAACACGGTGGTTTGTGGACGGGACAAGCTTCCTACAATGAGCAGTTCTTC
TRBJ2-2	few	TRBD2	TRBV5-1	CASSPGLANTGELFF	TGCGCCAGCAGCCCCGGACTAGCGAACACCGGGGAGCTGTTTTTT
TRBJ2-7	NA	NA	TRBV28	CASSFRGQVDEQYF	TGTGCCAGCAGTTTCCGAGGGCAGGTTGACGAGCAGTACTTC
TRBJ1-1	NA	TRBD1	TRBV4-2	CASSQDMGQGGPEAFF	TGTGCCAGCAGCCAAGATATGGGACAGGGGGGTCCTGAAGCTTTCTTT
TRBJ2-7	many	TRBD1	TRBV6-1	CASSATGSNSEQYF	TGTGCCAGCAGCGCGACAGGGAGCAATAGCGAGCAGTACTTC
TRBJ1-6	NA	NA	TRBV20-1	CSAMRQVNSPLHF	TGCAGTGCTATGCGGCAGGTTAATTCACCCCTCCACTTT
TRBJ2-1	NA	NA	TRBV6-1	CASSELLGYGEQFF	TGTGCCAGCAGTGAACTGCTTGGTTACGGTGAGCAGTTCTTC
TRBJ2-1	NA	TRBD2	TRBV20-1	CSARGGLAGELEQFF	TGCAGTGCTAGAGGGGGACTAGCGGGTGAGTTGGAGCAGTTCTTC
TRBJ1-1	many	NA	TRBV6-1	CASSVNGIRALKAFF	TGTGCCAGCAGTGTAAATGGAATCAGGGCTTTGAAAGCTTTCTTT
TRBJ1-2	many	TRBD1	TRBV29-1	CSVSRDRGYGYTF	TGCAGCGTCAGCCGGGACAGAGGTTATGGCTACACCTTC
TRBJ2-6	many	TRBD1	TRBV6-7	CASSYRTGAGANVLTF	TGTGCCAGCAGTTACCGTACAGGGGCTGGGGCCAACGTCCTGACTTTC
TRBJ2-2	NA	TRBD2	TRBV7-2	CASSLTGTSGRWELFF	TGTGCCAGCAGCTTGACCGGGACTAGCGGGAGATGGGAGCTGTTTTTT
TRBJ2-2	NA	NA	TRBV2	CASSYSPTSWRGLAGELFF	TGTGCCAGCAGTTACTCCCCGACGTCGTGGAGGGGGCTTGCCGGGGAGCTGTTTTTT
TRBJ2-1	NA	TRBD1	TRBV7-9	CATNRAGGAYNEQFF	TGTGCCACGAATCGGGCAGGGGGTGCCTACAATGAGCAGTTCTTC
TRBJ1-6	NA	TRBD1	TRBV7-2	CASSFGPGGSYNSPLHF	TGTGCCAGCAGCTTCGGTCCAGGGGGCTCCTATAATTCACCCCTCCACTTT
TRBJ1-5	few	TRBD1	TRBV28	CASRPRGQGSNQPQHF	TGTGCCAGCAGGCCGCGGGGACAGGGGAGCAATCAGCCCCAGCATTTT
TRBJ2-3	few	NA	TRBV7-9	CAIRLIGGADTQYF	TGTGCCATCAGGTTGATTGGAGGGGCAGATACGCAGTATTTT
TRBJ2-4	many	NA	TRBV2	CASSEAIAKNIQYF	TGTGCCAGCAGTGAAGCTATAGCCAAAAACATTCAGTACTTC
TRBJ2-1	NA	TRBD1	TRBV29-1	CSVWTGRGNEQFF	TGCAGCGTCTGGACAGGGAGAGGCAATGAGCAGTTCTTC
TRBJ2-7	NA	TRBD2	TRBV20-1	CSASTSGGLYEQYF	TGCAGTGCGTCAACTAGCGGGGGCCTATACGAGCAGTACTTC
TRBJ2-7	many	NA	TRBV27	CASSLSPSHYYEQYF	TGTGCCAGCAGTTTATCGCCCAGCCATTACTACGAGCAGTACTTC
TRBJ2-1	few	NA	TRBV5-1	CASSLGPAGYNEQFF	TGCGCCAGCAGCTTGGGACCTGCGGGGTACAATGAGCAGTTCTTC
TRBJ1-5	NA	TRBD1	TRBV19	CASSVQGALDQPQHF	TGTGCCAGTAGTGTCCAGGGGGCACTGGATCAGCCCCAGCATTTT
TRBJ2-2	NA	NA	TRBV11-3	CASSLDTFTGELFF	TGTGCCAGCAGTCTGGACACGTTCACCGGGGAGCTGTTTTTT
TRBJ1-1	many	TRBD1	TRBV30	CAWTRGQVPTEAFF	TGTGCCTGGACTAGAGGACAGGTGCCTACTGAAGCTTTCTTT
TRBJ2-1	many	TRBD1	TRBV2	CASTGTVYNEQFF	TGTGCCAGCACCGGGACAGTCTACAATGAGCAGTTCTTC
TRBJ2-7	few	TRBD1	TRBV7-9	CASSLGQVSDEQYF	TGTGCCAGCAGCTTGGGACAGGTCAGCGACGAGCAGTACTTC
TRBJ2-7	many	TRBD2	TRBV20-1	CSAPGGPGYEQYF	TGCAGTGCTCCGGGAGGGCCAGGGTACGAGCAGTACTTC
TRBJ2-2	many	NA	TRBV18	CASSPETVANTGELFF	TGTGCCAGCTCACCCGAGACGGTTGCGAACACCGGGGAGCTGTTTTTT
TRBJ2-7	few	TRBD1	TRBV7-3	CASSPQGFETSYEQYF	TGTGCCAGCAGCCCACAGGGGTTTGAGACCTCCTACGAGCAGTACTTC
TRBJ1-1	few	NA	TRBV30	CAWSPPIDTEAFF	TGTGCCTGGAGTCCCCCCATCGACACTGAAGCTTTCTTT
TRBJ2-1	few	NA	TRBV9	CASSVFGRNEQFF	TGTGCCAGCAGCGTATTTGGGCGCAATGAGCAGTTCTTC
TRBJ2-7	NA	TRBD1	TRBV25-1	CASSVPPGQGAYEQYF	TGTGCCAGCAGTGTACCACCGGGACAGGGGGCCTACGAGCAGTACTTC
TRBJ2-7	few	TRBD2	TRBV20-1	CSAFSAGANSYEQYF	TGCAGTGCTTTTAGTGCGGGAGCCAACTCCTACGAGCAGTACTTC
TRBJ2-7	few	NA	TRBV7-2	CASIDFPSSYEQYF	TGTGCCAGCATCGACTTCCCGAGCTCCTACGAGCAGTACTTC